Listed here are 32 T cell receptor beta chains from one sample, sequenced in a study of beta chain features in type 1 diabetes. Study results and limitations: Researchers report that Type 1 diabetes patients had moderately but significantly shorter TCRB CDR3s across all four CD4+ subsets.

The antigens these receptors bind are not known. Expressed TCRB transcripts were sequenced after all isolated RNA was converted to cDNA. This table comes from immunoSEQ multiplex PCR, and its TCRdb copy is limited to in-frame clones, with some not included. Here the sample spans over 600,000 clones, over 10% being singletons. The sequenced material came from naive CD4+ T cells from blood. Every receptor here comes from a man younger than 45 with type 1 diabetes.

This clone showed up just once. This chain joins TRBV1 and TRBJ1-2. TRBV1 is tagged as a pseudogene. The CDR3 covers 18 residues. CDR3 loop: CTSSQDPSFGGRNYGYTF. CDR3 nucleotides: TGCACCAGCAGCCAAGACCCCTCTTTCGGGGGGCGGAACTATGGCTACACCTTC.

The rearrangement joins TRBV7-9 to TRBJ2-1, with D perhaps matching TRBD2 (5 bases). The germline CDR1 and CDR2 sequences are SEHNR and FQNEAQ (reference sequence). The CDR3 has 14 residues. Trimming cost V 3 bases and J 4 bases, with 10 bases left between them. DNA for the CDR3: TGTGCCAGCAGCTTGGGAGCCGTATACAATGAGCAGTTCTTC. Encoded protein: CASSLGAVYNEQFF. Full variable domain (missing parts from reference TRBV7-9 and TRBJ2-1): DTGVSQNPRHKITKRGQNVTFRCDPISEHNRLYWYRQTLGQGPEFLTYFQNEAQLEKSRLLSDRFSAERPKGSFSTLEIQRTEQGDSAMYLCASSLGAVYNEQFFGPGTRLTVL.

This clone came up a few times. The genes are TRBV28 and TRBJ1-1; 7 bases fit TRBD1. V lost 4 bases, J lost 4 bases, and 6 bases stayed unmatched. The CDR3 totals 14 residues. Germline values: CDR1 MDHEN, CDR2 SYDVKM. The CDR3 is CASSSRAGGTEAFF. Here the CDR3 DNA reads TGTGCCAGCAGTTCCCGGGCAGGGGGCACTGAAGCTTTCTTT.

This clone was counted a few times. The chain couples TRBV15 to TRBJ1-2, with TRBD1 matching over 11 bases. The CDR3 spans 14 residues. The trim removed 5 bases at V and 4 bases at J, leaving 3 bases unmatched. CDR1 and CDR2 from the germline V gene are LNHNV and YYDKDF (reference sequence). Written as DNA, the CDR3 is TGTGCCACCAGCTTCGGGACAGGGGGCTATGGCTACACCTTC. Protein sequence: CATSFGTGGYGYTF.

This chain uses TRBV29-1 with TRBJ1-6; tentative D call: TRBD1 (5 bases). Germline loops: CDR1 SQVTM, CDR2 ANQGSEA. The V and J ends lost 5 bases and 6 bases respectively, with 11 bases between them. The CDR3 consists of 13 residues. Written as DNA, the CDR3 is TGCAGCGTTTTGACAGAGTTTAATTCACCCCTCCACTTT. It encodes CSVLTEFNSPLHF.

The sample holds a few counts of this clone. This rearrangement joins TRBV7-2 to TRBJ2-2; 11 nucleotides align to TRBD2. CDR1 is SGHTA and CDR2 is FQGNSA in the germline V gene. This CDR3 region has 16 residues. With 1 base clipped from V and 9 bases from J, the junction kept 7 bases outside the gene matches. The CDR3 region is CASSLDPSGGPRELFF. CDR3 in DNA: TGTGCCAGCAGCTTAGATCCTAGCGGGGGGCCCCGGGAGCTGTTTTTT.

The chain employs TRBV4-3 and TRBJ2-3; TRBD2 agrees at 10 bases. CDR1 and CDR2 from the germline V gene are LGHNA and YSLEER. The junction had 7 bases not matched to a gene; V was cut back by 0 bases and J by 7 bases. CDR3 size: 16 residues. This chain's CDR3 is CASSQDASGGAHTQYF. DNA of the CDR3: TGCGCCAGCAGCCAAGACGCCAGCGGGGGGGCACATACGCAGTATTTT.

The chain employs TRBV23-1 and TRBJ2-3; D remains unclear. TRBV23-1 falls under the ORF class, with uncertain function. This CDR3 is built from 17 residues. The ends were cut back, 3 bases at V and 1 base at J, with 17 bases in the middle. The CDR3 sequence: CASSHYPVGAGTDTQYF. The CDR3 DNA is TGCGCCAGCAGTCATTACCCCGTGGGTGCGGGCACAGATACGCAGTATTTT.

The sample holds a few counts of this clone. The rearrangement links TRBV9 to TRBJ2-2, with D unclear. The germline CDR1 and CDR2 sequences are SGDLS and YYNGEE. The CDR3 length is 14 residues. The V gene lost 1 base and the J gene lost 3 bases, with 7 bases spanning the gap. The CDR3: CASSVWWDTGELFF. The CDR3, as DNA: TGTGCCAGCAGCGTATGGTGGGACACCGGGGAGCTGTTTTTT.

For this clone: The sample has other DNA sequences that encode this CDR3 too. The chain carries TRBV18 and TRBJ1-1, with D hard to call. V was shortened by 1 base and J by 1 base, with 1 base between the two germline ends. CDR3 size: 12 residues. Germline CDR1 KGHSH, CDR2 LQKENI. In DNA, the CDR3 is TGTGCCAGCTCACCACAGAACACTGAAGCTTTCTTT. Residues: CASSPQNTEAFF.

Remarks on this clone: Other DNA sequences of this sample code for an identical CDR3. The CDR3 coding sequence is TGTGCCAGCAGTTTGACAGGGGGCAATCAGCCCCAGCATTTT. It translates to CASSLTGGNQPQHF. The rearrangement links TRBV7-2 to TRBJ1-5; 8 bases align to TRBD1. CDR1 and CDR2 from the germline V gene are SGHTA and FQGNSA. V lost 6 bases to trimming and J lost 2 bases; unmatched junction nucleotides: 3. This CDR3 is 14 amino acids long.

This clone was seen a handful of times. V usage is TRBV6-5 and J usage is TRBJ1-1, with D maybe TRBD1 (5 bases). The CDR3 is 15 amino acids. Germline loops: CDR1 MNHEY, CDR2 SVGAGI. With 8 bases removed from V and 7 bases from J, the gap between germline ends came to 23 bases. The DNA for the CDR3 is TGTGCCAGCCGAGCCGGGGCCGCGAGGGGTCTTGAAGCTTTCTTT. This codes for CASRAGAARGLEAFF.

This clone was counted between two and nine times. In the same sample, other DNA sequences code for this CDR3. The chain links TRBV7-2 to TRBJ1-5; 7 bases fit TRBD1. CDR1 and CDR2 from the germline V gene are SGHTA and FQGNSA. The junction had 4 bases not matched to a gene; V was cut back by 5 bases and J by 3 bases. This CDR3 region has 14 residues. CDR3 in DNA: TGTGCCAGCAGCCCTGACAGGGACAATCAGCCCCAGCATTTT. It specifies CASSPDRDNQPQHF. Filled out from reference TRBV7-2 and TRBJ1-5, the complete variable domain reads GAGVSQSPSNKVTEKGKDVELRCDPISGHTALYWYRQSLGQGLEFLIYFQGNSAPDKSGLPSDRFSAERTGGSVSTLTIQRTQQEDSAVYLCASSPDRDNQPQHFGDGTRLSIL.

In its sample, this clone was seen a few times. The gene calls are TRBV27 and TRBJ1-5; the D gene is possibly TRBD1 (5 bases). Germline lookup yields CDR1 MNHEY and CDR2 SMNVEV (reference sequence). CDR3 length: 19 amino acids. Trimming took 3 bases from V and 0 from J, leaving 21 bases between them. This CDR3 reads CASSFSGSPGLYSNQPQHF. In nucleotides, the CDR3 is TGTGCCAGCAGTTTCAGTGGATCTCCGGGACTATATAGCAATCAGCCCCAGCATTTT.

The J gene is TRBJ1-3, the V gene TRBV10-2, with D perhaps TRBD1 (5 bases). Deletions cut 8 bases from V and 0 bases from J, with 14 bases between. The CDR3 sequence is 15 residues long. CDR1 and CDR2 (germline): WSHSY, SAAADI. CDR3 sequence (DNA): TGCGCCAGCCTCGGGACCGGAATCTCTGGAAACACCATATATTTT. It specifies CASLGTGISGNTIYF.

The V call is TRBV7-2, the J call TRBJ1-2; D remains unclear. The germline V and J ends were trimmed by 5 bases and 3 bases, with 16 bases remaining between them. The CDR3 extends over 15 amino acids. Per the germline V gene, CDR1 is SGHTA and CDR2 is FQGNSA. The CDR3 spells CASSPTSYGDYGYTF. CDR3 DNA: TGTGCCAGCAGCCCGACATCATATGGGGACTATGGCTACACCTTC.

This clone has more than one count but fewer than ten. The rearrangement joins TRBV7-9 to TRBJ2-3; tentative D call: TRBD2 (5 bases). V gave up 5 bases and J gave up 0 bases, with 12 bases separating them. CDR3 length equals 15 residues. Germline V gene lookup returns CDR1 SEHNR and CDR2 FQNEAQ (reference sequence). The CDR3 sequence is CASSLGRTSTDTQYF. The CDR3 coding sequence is TGTGCCAGCAGCCTCGGCAGGACTAGCACAGATACGCAGTATTTT.

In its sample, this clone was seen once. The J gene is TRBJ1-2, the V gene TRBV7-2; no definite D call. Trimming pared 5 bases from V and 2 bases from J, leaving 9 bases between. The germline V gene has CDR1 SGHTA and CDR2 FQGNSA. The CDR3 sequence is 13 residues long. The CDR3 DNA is TGTGCCAGCAGCCAGCTGGGGAACTATGGCTACACCTTC. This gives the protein CASSQLGNYGYTF.

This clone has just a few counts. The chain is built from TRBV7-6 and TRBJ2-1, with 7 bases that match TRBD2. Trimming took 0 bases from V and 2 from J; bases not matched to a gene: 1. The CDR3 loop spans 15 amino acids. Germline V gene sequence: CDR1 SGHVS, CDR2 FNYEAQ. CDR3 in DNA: TGTGCCAGCAGCTTAGCGCGGGGGACCTACAATGAGCAGTTCTTC. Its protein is CASSLARGTYNEQFF.

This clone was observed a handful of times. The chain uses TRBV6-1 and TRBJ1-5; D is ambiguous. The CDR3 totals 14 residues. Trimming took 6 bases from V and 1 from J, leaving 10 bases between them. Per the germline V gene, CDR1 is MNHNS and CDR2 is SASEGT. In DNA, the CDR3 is TGTGCCAGCAGGGAGGCTTGGAGCAATCAGCCCCAGCATTTT. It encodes CASREAWSNQPQHF.

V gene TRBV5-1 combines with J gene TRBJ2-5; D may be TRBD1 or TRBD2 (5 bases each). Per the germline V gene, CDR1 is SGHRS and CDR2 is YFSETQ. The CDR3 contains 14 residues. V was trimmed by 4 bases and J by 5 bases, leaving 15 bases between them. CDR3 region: CASSEGPAWETQYF. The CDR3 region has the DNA TGCGCCAGCAGCGAGGGACCAGCCTGGGAGACCCAGTACTTC.

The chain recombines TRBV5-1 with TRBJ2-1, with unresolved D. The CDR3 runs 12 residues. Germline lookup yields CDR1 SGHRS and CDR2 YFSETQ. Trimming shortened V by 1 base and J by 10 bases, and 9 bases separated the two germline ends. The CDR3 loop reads CASSLTSREQFF. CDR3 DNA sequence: TGCGCCAGCAGCTTGACCTCGAGAGAGCAGTTCTTC.

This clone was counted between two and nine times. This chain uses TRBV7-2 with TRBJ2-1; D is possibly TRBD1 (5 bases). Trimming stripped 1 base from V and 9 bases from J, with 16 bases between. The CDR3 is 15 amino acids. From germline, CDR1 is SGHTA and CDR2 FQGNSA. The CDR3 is CASSLGQGMSLEQFF. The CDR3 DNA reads TGTGCCAGCAGCTTAGGGCAGGGAATGTCGCTTGAGCAGTTCTTC.

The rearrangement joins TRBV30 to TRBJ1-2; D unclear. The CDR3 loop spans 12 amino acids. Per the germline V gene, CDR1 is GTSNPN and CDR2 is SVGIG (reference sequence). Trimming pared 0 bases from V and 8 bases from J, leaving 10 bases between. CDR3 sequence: CAWSVRVVGYTF. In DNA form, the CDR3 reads TGTGCCTGGAGTGTAAGAGTGGTGGGCTACACCTTC.

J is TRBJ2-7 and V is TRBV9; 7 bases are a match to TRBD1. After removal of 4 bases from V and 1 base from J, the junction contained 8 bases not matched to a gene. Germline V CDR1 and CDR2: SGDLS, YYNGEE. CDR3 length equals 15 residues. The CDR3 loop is CASSSSQGVSYEQYF. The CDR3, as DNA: TGTGCCAGCAGCAGTAGTCAGGGGGTGTCCTACGAGCAGTACTTC.

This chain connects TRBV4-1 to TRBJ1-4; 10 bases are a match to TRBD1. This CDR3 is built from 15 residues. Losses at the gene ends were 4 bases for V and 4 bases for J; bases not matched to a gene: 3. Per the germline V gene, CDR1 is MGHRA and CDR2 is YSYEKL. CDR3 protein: CASSPGQGDNEKLFF. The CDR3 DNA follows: TGCGCCAGCAGCCCCGGACAGGGGGATAATGAAAAACTGTTTTTT.

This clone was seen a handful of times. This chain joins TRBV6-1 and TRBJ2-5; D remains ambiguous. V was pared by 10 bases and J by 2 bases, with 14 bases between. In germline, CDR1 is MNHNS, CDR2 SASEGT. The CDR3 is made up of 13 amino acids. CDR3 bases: TGTGCCACCACCGTAGTGCGGCAAGAGACCCAGTACTTC. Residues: CATTVVRQETQYF.

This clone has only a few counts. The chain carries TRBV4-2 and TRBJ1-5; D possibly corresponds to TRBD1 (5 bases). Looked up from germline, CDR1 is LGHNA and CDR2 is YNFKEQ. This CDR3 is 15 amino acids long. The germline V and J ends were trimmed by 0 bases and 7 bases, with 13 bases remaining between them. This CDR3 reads CASSQDRGEWQPQHF. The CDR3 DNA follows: TGTGCCAGCAGCCAAGATAGAGGGGAGTGGCAGCCCCAGCATTTT.

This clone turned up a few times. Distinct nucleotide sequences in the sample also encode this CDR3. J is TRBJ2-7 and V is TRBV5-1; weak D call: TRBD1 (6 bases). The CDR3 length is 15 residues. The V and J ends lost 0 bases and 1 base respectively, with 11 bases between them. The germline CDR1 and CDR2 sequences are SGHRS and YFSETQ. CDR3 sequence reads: CASSLDRTASYEQYF. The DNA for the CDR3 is TGCGCCAGCAGCTTGGATCGGACAGCGTCCTACGAGCAGTACTTC. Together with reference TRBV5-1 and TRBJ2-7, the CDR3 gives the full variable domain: KAGVTQTPRYLIKTRGQQVTLSCSPISGHRSVSWYQQTPGQGLQFLFEYFSETQRNKGNFPGRFSGRQFSNSRSEMNVSTLELGDSALYLCASSLDRTASYEQYFGPGTRLTVT.

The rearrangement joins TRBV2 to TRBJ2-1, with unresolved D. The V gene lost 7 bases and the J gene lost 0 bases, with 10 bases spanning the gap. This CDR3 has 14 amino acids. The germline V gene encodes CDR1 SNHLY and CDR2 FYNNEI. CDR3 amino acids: CASNLQSSYNEQFF. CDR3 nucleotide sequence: TGTGCCAGCAACCTACAAAGCTCCTACAATGAGCAGTTCTTC.

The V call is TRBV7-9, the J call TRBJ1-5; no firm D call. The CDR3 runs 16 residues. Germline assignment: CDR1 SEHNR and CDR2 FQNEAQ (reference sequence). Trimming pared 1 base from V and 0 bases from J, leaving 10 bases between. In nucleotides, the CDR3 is TGTGCCAGCAGCTTAGGGGCAGGAGCTAGCAATCAGCCCCAGCATTTT. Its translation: CASSLGAGASNQPQHF. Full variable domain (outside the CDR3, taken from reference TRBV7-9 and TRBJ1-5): DTGVSQNPRHKITKRGQNVTFRCDPISEHNRLYWYRQTLGQGPEFLTYFQNEAQLEKSRLLSDRFSAERPKGSFSTLEIQRTEQGDSAMYLCASSLGAGASNQPQHFGDGTRLSIL.

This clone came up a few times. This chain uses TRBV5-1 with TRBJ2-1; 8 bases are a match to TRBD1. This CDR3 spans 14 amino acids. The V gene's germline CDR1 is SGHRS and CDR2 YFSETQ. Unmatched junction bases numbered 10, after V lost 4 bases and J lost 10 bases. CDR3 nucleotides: TGCGCCAGCAGCCCGGGACAGGTGGCGCCGGAGCAGTTCTTC. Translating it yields CASSPGQVAPEQFF.